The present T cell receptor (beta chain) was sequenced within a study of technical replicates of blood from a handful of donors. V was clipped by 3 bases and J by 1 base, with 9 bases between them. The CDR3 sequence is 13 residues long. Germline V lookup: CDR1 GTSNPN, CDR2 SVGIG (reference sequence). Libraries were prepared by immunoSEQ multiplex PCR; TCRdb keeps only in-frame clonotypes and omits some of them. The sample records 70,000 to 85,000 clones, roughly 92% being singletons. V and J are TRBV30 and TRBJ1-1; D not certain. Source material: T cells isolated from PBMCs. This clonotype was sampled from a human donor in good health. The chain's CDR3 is CAWRPRSNTEAFF. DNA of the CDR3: TGTGCCTGGAGGCCGAGGTCGAACACTGAAGCTTTCTTT.